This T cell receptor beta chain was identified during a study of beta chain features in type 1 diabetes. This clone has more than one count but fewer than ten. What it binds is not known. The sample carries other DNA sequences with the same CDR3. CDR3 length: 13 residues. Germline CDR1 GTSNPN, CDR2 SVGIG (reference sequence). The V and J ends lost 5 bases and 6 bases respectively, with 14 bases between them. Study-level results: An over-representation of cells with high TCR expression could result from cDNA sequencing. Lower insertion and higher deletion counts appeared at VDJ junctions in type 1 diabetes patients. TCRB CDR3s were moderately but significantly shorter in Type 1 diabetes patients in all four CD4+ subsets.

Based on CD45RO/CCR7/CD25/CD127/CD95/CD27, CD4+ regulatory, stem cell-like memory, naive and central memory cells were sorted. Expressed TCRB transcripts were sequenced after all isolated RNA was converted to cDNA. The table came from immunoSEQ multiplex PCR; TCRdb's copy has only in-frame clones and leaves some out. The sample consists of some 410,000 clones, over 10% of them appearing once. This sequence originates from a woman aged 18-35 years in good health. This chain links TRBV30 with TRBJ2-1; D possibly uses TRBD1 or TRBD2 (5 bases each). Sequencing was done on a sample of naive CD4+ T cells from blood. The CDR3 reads CAWGGPRPNEQFF. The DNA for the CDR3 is TGTGCCTGGGGGGGTCCCCGACCCAATGAGCAGTTCTTC. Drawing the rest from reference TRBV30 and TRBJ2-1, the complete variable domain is SQTIHQWPATLVQPVGSPLSLECTVEGTSNPNLYWYRQAAGRGLQLLFYSVGIGQISSEVPQNLSASRPQDRQFILSSKKLLLSDSGFYLCAWGGPRPNEQFFGPGTRLTVL.